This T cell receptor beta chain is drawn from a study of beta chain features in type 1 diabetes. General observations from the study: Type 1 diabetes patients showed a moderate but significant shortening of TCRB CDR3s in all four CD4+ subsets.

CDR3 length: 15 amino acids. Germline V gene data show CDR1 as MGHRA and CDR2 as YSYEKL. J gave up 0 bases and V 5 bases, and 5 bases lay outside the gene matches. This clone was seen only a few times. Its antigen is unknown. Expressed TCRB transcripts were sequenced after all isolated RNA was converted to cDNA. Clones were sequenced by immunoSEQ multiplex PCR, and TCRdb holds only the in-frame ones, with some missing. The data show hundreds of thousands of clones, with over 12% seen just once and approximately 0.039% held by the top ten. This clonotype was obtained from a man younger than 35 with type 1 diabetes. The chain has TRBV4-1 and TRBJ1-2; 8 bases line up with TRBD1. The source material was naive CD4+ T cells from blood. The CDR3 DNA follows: TGCGCCAGCAGCTTACAGGACAGGGCTAACTATGGCTACACCTTC. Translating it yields CASSLQDRANYGYTF.